These 24 T cell receptor beta chains were all obtained from the same sample, sequenced in a study of T cell changes during pregnancy in multiple sclerosis. The protocol was immunoSEQ multiplex PCR, while the TCRdb copy is restricted to in-frame clones and leaves out a portion. This table holds roughly 93,000 clones, 92% found once. Sample: peripheral blood, taken after pregnancy. Receptor source: a female donor in good health, enrolled as a control in a pregnancy study.

The chain employs TRBV21-1 and TRBJ2-1; TRBD2, the table's D call, lacks a check against the DNA. TRBV21-1 is reported as a pseudogene. This CDR3 contains 17 residues. The CDR3 reads CASSKGLVDPSYNEQFF. The DNA of the CDR3 is TGTGCCAGCAGCAAAGGCCTAGTCGACCCCTCCTACAATGAGCAGTTCTTC.

This clone showed up just once. The chain has TRBV5-4 and TRBJ2-3; TRBD2 might be the D (5 bases). Germline V lookup: CDR1 SGHNT, CDR2 YYREEE (reference sequence). Trimming stripped 2 bases from V and 6 bases from J, with 10 bases between. The CDR3 totals 13 residues. In DNA, the CDR3 is TGTGCCAGCAGCTTAAACCGGGATGATACGCAGTATTTT. Its translation: CASSLNRDDTQYF.

V usage is TRBV4-2 and J usage is TRBJ2-5; 13 nucleotides match TRBD2. Germline V lookup: CDR1 LGHNA, CDR2 YNFKEQ. The CDR3 runs 16 residues. After removal of 2 bases from V and 4 bases from J, the junction contained 4 bases not matched to a gene. CDR3: CASSQTSGGGLETQYF. CDR3 bases: TGTGCCAGCAGCCAAACTAGCGGGGGGGGATTAGAGACCCAGTACTTC.

The chain's CDR3 is CASSQDSQGGTHGYTF. The CDR3 DNA follows: TGTGCCAGCAGTCAAGATTCACAGGGGGGTACACATGGCTACACCTTC. The V gene is TRBV5-6, the J gene TRBJ1-2, with 8 bases lining up with TRBD1. Looked up from germline, CDR1 is SGHDT and CDR2 is YYEEEE. The CDR3 runs 16 residues. The V and J ends lost 5 bases and 6 bases, in that order; junction bases with no gene match: 15.

The chain has TRBV11-3 and TRBJ2-7, with a tentative D call TRBD1 (6 bases). Trimming removed 5 bases from V and 0 bases from J, with 11 bases in between. The germline V gene encodes CDR1 SGHNT and CDR2 YENEEA. This CDR3 contains 14 residues. The CDR3 nucleotides are TGTGCCAGCAGCCCCGAGGGGGACTCCTACGAGCAGTACTTC. Translation gives CASSPEGDSYEQYF.

This chain joins TRBV5-6 and TRBJ2-3; TRBD1 matches at 10 bases. Per the germline V gene, CDR1 is SGHDT and CDR2 is YYEEEE. The CDR3 contains 15 residues. V was pared by 4 bases and J by 3 bases, with 5 bases of the junction left unmatched. The CDR3 region has the DNA TGTGCCAGCAGCGCCGGGACAGGGGTGACAGATACGCAGTATTTT. Translating gives CASSAGTGVTDTQYF.

Remarks on this clone: At one of its ends the junction is not consistent with the germline gene, which may arise from a read error. The identical CDR3 is also encoded by other nucleotide sequences in the sample. V and J are TRBV16 and TRBJ2-7; no definite D call. The CDR3 loop spans 14 amino acids. Germline values: CDR1 KGHSY, CDR2 FQNENV. CDR3 protein: CASSRGQSSYEQYF. The CDR3 nucleotides read TGCGCCAGCAGTCGAGGCCAGAGCTCCTACGAGCAGTACTTC. The complete variable domain, with remaining parts taken from reference TRBV16 and TRBJ2-7, reads GEEVAQTPKHLVRGEGQKAKLYCAPIKGHSYVFWYQQVLKNEFKFLISFQNENVFDETGMPKERFSAKCLPNSPCSLEIQATKLEDSAVYFCASSRGQSSYEQYFGPGTRLTVT.

The chain recombines TRBV5-1 with TRBJ2-1; D call uncertain. V was clipped by 0 bases and J by 9 bases, with 13 bases between them. The germline V gene has CDR1 SGHRS and CDR2 YFSETQ. This CDR3 region has 14 residues. The DNA for the CDR3 is TGCGCCAGCAGCTTGGGGAGAAGCGAACGTGAGCAGTTCTTC. This sequence encodes CASSLGRSEREQFF.

J is TRBJ2-1 and V is TRBV5-1, with a tentative D call TRBD2 (5 bases). CDR3 length: 13 residues. CDR1 is SGHRS and CDR2 is YFSETQ in the germline V gene. V lost 2 bases, J lost 6 bases, and 9 bases lay in between. CDR3 DNA: TGCGCCAGCAGCTTTAGCGTAGGCAATGAGCAGTTCTTC. Its translation: CASSFSVGNEQFF.

V is TRBV11-3 and J is TRBJ1-1; D is uncertain. This CDR3 comprises 15 residues. V gave up 1 base and J gave up 3 bases, with 12 bases separating them. Germline-derived CDR1 and CDR2 are SGHNT and YENEEA. The CDR3 reads CASSLGGWEYTEAFF. CDR3 coding DNA: TGTGCCAGCAGCTTAGGAGGCTGGGAGTACACTGAAGCTTTCTTT.

This chain uses TRBV6-6 with TRBJ1-1; 7 nucleotides align to TRBD1. Per germline, CDR1 MNHNY and CDR2 SVGAGI (reference sequence). After removal of 4 bases from V and 2 bases from J, the junction contained 4 bases not matched to a gene. This CDR3 contains 14 residues. The CDR3: CASSLNRGNTEAFF. CDR3 coding DNA: TGTGCCAGCAGTTTGAACAGGGGAAACACTGAAGCTTTCTTT.

At least ten counts were recorded for this clone. The rearrangement links TRBV6-1 to TRBJ1-6; maybe TRBD1 (5 bases). CDR3 size: 15 residues. Trimming left V 6 bases short and J 9 bases short, with 18 bases between. Germline V gene sequence: CDR1 MNHNS, CDR2 SASEGT. CDR3 in amino acids: CASSAGGDSASPLHF. The CDR3 DNA sequence: TGTGCCAGCAGCGCGGGGGGGGACTCAGCTTCACCCCTCCACTTT.

The chain uses TRBV19 and TRBJ1-1; the match to TRBD1 covers 9 bases. With 10 bases clipped from V and 4 bases from J, the junction kept 10 bases outside the gene matches. The CDR3 sequence is 14 residues long. Germline V CDR1 and CDR2: LNHDA, SQIVND (reference sequence). The CDR3 sequence is CAISTGGFGTEAFF. In nucleotides, the CDR3 is TGTGCCATCTCGACAGGGGGATTCGGCACTGAAGCTTTCTTT.

The J gene is TRBJ1-1, the V gene TRBV13; 7 bases agree with TRBD1. Trimming cost V 5 bases and J 5 bases; bases outside gene matches: 14. There are 16 residues in the CDR3. CDR1 PRHDT and CDR2 FYEKMQ come from the germline V gene (reference sequence). CDR3 residues: CASSPSVSDRATEAFF. The CDR3 region has the DNA TGTGCCAGCAGCCCATCAGTCTCCGACAGGGCGACTGAAGCTTTCTTT.

To note about this clone: A read error may account for a junction end that differs from germline. The chain carries TRBV6-1 and TRBJ2-7, with TRBD2 identical over 7 bases. This CDR3 region has 12 residues. Germline V gives CDR1 MNHNS, CDR2 SASEGT. CDR3 in amino acids: CASSEASGSRHF. DNA of the CDR3: TGTGCCAGCAGTGAAGCTAGCGGGTCGCGACACTTC.

The V gene is TRBV6-1, the J gene TRBJ1-1, with a possible D match to TRBD1 (6 bases). Germline values: CDR1 MNHNS, CDR2 SASEGT. CDR3 length: 14 amino acids. The V gene lost 5 bases and the J gene lost 2 bases, with 12 bases spanning the gap. The CDR3 protein is CASSPLQGNTEAFF. DNA for the CDR3: TGTGCCAGCAGTCCCCTACAGGGTAACACTGAAGCTTTCTTT.

The CDR3 loop reads CASSRTGTGGTGELFF. DNA for the CDR3: TGCGCCAGCAGCCGGACCGGGACAGGTGGCACCGGGGAGCTGTTTTTT. V is TRBV4-1 and J is TRBJ2-2; 8 bases map to TRBD1. This CDR3 spans 16 amino acids. Unmatched junction bases numbered 8, after V lost 4 bases and J lost 4 bases. Germline CDR1 is MGHRA and CDR2 is YSYEKL.

The chain uses TRBV6-1 and TRBJ1-1; TRBD1 is a possible D gene (6 bases). Germline V gene sequence: CDR1 MNHNS, CDR2 SASEGT. The ends were cut back, 3 bases at V and 4 bases at J, with 15 bases in the middle. The CDR3 runs to 15 residues. As DNA, the CDR3 is TGTGCCAGCAGTGACTGGACAGTTCCGCGCACTGAAGCTTTCTTT. It yields the protein CASSDWTVPRTEAFF.

This chain joins TRBV7-9 and TRBJ1-2, with 9 bases fitting TRBD1. The CDR3 extends over 16 amino acids. V shed 5 bases, J shed 1 base, and the junction held 8 bases outside the gene matches. The germline V gene encodes CDR1 SEHNR and CDR2 FQNEAQ (reference sequence). CDR3 loop: CASSVLGQGLNYGYTF. The CDR3 DNA follows: TGTGCCAGCAGCGTGTTGGGACAGGGACTTAACTATGGCTACACCTTC.

The gene calls are TRBV2 and TRBJ2-3; 10 bases fit TRBD2. After removal of 2 bases from V and 2 bases from J, the junction contained 10 bases not matched to a gene. The CDR3 runs to 18 residues. Germline CDR1 is SNHLY and CDR2 is FYNNEI. The CDR3 sequence: CASSETDFSGGITDTQYF. In nucleotides, the CDR3 is TGTGCCAGCAGTGAAACCGACTTTAGCGGGGGGATCACAGATACGCAGTATTTT.

The CDR3 nucleotides are TGCGCCAGCAGCCCACAGGGGCCAAATCAGCCCCAGCATTTT. Its translation is CASSPQGPNQPQHF. The rearrangement links TRBV5-1 to TRBJ1-5, with 7 bases aligning to TRBD1. CDR1 is SGHRS and CDR2 is YFSETQ in the germline V gene. The junction had 5 bases not matched to a gene; V was cut back by 4 bases and J by 4 bases. The CDR3 is 14 amino acids.

The chain uses TRBV5-1 and TRBJ2-5, with 10 bases that match TRBD2. The CDR3 is 15 amino acids. CDR1 SGHRS and CDR2 YFSETQ come from the germline V gene. V trimming: 4 bases; J trimming: 0 bases; junction bases outside the gene matches: 3. CDR3 residues: CASSPTSGDQETQYF. For the CDR3, the DNA is TGCGCCAGCAGCCCCACTAGCGGGGACCAAGAGACCCAGTACTTC.

J is TRBJ1-1 and V is TRBV5-5; weak D call: TRBD1 (5 bases). Germline CDR1 is SGHKS and CDR2 is YYEKEE (reference sequence). V was cut by 5 bases and J by 8 bases, with 16 bases left in between. This CDR3 contains 13 residues. The DNA of the CDR3 is TGTGCCAGCAGTTTTTTAGAGTGGGGCGAAGCTTTCTTT. Amino acid sequence: CASSFLEWGEAFF.

This chain uses TRBV5-1 with TRBJ1-4; the D is unclear. The germline gives CDR1 SGHRS, CDR2 YFSETQ. This CDR3 region has 13 residues. V was clipped by 5 bases and J by 3 bases, with 8 bases between them. In DNA, the CDR3 is TGCGCCAGCAGAGAGGGTCCTAATGAAAAACTGTTTTTT. It specifies CASREGPNEKLFF.